These T cell receptor beta chains were read from a single sample in a study of cytomegalovirus exposure and HLA in healthy donors. Data came from immunoSEQ multiplex PCR; TCRdb stores just in-frame clones and leaves some out. This repertoire includes fewer than 200,000 clones. Sequencing was carried out using PBMCs. These receptors were collected from a woman in her fifties or sixties in good health and CMV-seronegative. Each CDR3 is given with its conserved first and last residue.

V gene: TRBV7-2; CDR3 protein: CASSLSLRVDYGYTF
V gene: TRBV5-1; CDR3 protein: CASSAGQGVYEQYF
V gene: TRBV7-3; CDR3 protein: CASSLLGGSGYTF
V gene: TRBV11-1; CDR3 protein: CASSADRVSTDTQYF
V gene: TRBV9; CDR3 protein: CASSEYTGNEQYF
V gene: TRBV4-3; CDR3 protein: CASRKGTGVGVTEAFF
V gene: TRBV9; CDR3 protein: CASSARPGQGTYEQYF
V gene: TRBV7-9; CDR3 protein: CASSLTQGARTEAFF
V gene: TRBV7-6; CDR3 protein: CASSSLAGSNTGELFF
V gene: TRBV18; CDR3 protein: CASSPQAGSEAFF
V gene: TRBV9; CDR3 protein: CASSSSDNQPQHF
V gene: TRBV7-2; CDR3 protein: CASSLGGGYGYTF
V gene: TRBV7-8; CDR3 protein: CASSLGSFMTSGRAYNEQFF
V gene: TRBV5-4; CDR3 protein: CASSFDSSTSPLHF
V gene: TRBV5-6; CDR3 protein: CASSPTSGRAVYEQYF
V gene: TRBV2; CDR3 protein: CASWGLAGDSSYNEQFF
V gene: TRBV15; CDR3 protein: CATSNFQDEQYF
V gene: TRBV19; CDR3 protein: CASSRAGTEETQYF
V gene: TRBV6-5; CDR3 protein: CASGIRGSNQPQHF
V gene: TRBV5-6; CDR3 protein: CASSETGATTNEKLFF
V gene: TRBV7-9; CDR3 protein: CASSSRSADTQYF
V gene: TRBV5-1; CDR3 protein: CASSSDRLITEAFF
V gene: TRBV27; CDR3 protein: CASRLQGYTGELFF
V gene: TRBV7-2; CDR3 protein: CASSPGQGGYEQYF
V gene: TRBV27; CDR3 protein: CASSSIGGANTGELFF
V gene: TRBV11-2; CDR3 protein: CASSMDRRYTEAFF
V gene: TRBV6-5; CDR3 protein: CASSYSQSSGANVLTF
V gene: TRBV7-2; CDR3 protein: CASSANRDSPLHF